This TCR beta chain was captured by sequencing in a study of blood T cells in healthy people across ages. Per individual sample, total RNA of at least 5.5 micrograms was extracted. Through a sample-barcoded 5' primer and a J-beta primer mix, a second PCR was run for about 7 to 12 cycles. Each of the cDNA molecules was tagged by a template-switch adaptor with 12 random nucleotides. TCRdb reanalysed the 5' RACE reads using MiXCR and keeps one entry per CDR3 protein. The data show around 400,000 distinct CDR3 sequences, 52% seen once. This clonotype was picked up one time. Trimming pared 4 bases from V and 2 bases from J, leaving 14 bases between. The CDR3 runs 15 residues. Germline CDR1 is SGHRS and CDR2 is YFSETQ.

This chain joins TRBV5-1 and TRBJ2-3, with D perhaps given as TRBD1 or TRBD2 (6 bases each). The sample was blood. The receptor was derived from a man aged 55 to 70 in good health. CDR3 DNA sequence: TGCGCCAGCAGCACTCAGAGGGGGGACACAGATACGCAGTATTTT. Protein sequence: CASSTQRGDTDTQYF.